The clone carrying this TCR beta chain was observed a single time. TCRdb's table, derived via immunoSEQ multiplex PCR, lists solely in-frame clones and lacks some. The sample carries 80,000 or so clones, about 91% recorded once. The data were taken from a study of T cell changes during pregnancy in multiple sclerosis. The V end was cut by 6 bases, the J end by 7 bases, with 21 bases between. This CDR3 region has 16 residues. Germline CDR1 LGHNT, CDR2 FRNRAP. This TCR was sampled from a female donor with multiple sclerosis, enrolled in a pregnancy study. The rearrangement links TRBV12-5 to TRBJ1-4; perhaps TRBD1 as D (5 bases). Material: peripheral blood, obtained before pregnancy. The CDR3 nucleotides read TGTGCTAGTGGAAACGCCCTGGGGGGGGTGGGTGAAAAACTGTTTTTT. Translation: CASGNALGGVGEKLFF.